This TCR beta chain was obtained from a study of response to subunit inactivated influenza vaccine. TCRdb re-analysed the RT-PCR reads in MiXCR, keeping a single row per CDR3 protein. The repertoire holds a few hundred thousand distinct CDR3 sequences, with approximately 15% as singletons. Study-level points and caveats: Authors suggested few new T cells are recruited by each seasonal influenza vaccination.

Turning to this clonotype: The antigen is unknown.

V lost 0 bases to trimming and J lost 5 bases; unmatched junction nucleotides: 8. Germline V CDR1 and CDR2: DFQATT, SNEGSKA (reference sequence). The CDR3 has 16 residues. Sample: PBMCs from blood, taken about 11 days after vaccination. This clonotype originated in a man in his fifties who received an inactivated influenza vaccine. The rearrangement uses TRBV20-1 and TRBJ2-2, with 8 bases that match TRBD2. The CDR3 bases are TGCAGTGCTAGAGATGCAGCGGGGGCCCAAACCGGGGAGCTGTTTTTT. Amino acid sequence: CSARDAAGAQTGELFF.